These 27 T cell receptor beta chains came from one sample sequenced in a study of OX40 agonist ivuxolimab in advanced cancers. Repertoires were generated with immunoSEQ multiplex PCR, while TCRdb's copy carries only in-frame clones and drops some. The sample carries 65,000 to 85,000 clones, approximately 94% recorded once. This sample comprised CD4+ or CD8+ T cells sorted from blood, obtained in a trial of the OX40 agonist ivuxolimab. Source of these receptors: an adult with an advanced solid tumor such as melanoma, head and neck, liver or kidney cancer.

The rearrangement uses TRBV4-3 and TRBJ2-7; 8 bases are a match to TRBD1. Germline lookup yields CDR1 LGHNA and CDR2 YSLEER. V was pared by 0 bases and J by 3 bases, with 4 bases of the junction left unmatched. This CDR3 is built from 15 residues. The CDR3, as DNA: TGCGCCAGCAGCCAAGATACCACAGGGGGCTACGAGCAGTACTTC. Translation: CASSQDTTGGYEQYF.

The rearrangement links TRBV29-1 to TRBJ1-1; no reliable D call. The CDR3 totals 10 residues. The germline CDR1 and CDR2 sequences are SQVTM and ANQGSEA. With 6 bases removed from V and 7 bases from J, the gap between germline ends came to 9 bases. Here the CDR3 DNA reads TGCAGCGTCGGTGTAGGTGAAGCTTTCTTT. This codes for CSVGVGEAFF. Full variable domain (missing parts from reference TRBV29-1 and TRBJ1-1): SAVISQKPSRDICQRGTSLTIQCQVDSQVTMMFWYRQQPGQSLTLIATANQGSEATYESGFVIDKFPISRPNLTFSTLTVSNMSPEDSSIYLCSVGVGEAFFGQGTRLTVV.

CDR3 nucleotides: TGTGCCAGCAGCTTAGGGACCCAGGGGGAAAGCGCCTACGAGCAGTACTTC. Its translation is CASSLGTQGESAYEQYF. This sequence joins TRBV7-9 and TRBJ2-7; 7 bases align to TRBD1. The CDR3 runs to 17 residues. From germline, CDR1 is SEHNR and CDR2 FQNEAQ (reference sequence). The V segment lost 1 base and the J segment 2 bases; nucleotides outside the gene matches: 11.

The V gene is TRBV4-1, the J gene TRBJ2-7, with D perhaps matching TRBD1 (6 bases). CDR1 and CDR2 (germline): MGHRA, YSYEKL. V lost 4 bases and J lost 2, with 15 bases in between. CDR3 length equals 15 residues. The CDR3 spells CASSPRDILPYEQYF. CDR3 DNA: TGCGCCAGCAGCCCACGGGACATACTACCCTACGAGCAGTACTTC.

This rearrangement joins TRBV10-2 to TRBJ2-7; D may be TRBD1 (5 bases). There are 14 residues in the CDR3. V lost 4 bases and J lost 3, with 13 bases in between. CDR1 WSHSY and CDR2 SAAADI come from the germline V gene. CDR3 amino acids: CASSAGRANYEQYF. In DNA, the CDR3 is TGCGCCAGCAGTGCGGGCAGGGCCAACTACGAGCAGTACTTC.

The chain combines TRBV6-1 with TRBJ2-7; D gene uncertain. The CDR3 has 13 residues. V dropped 0 bases and J dropped 2 bases, with 5 bases sitting between them. CDR1 is MNHNS and CDR2 is SASEGT in the germline V gene. In DNA form, the CDR3 reads TGTGCCAGCAGTGAAGCGGTCCCCTACGAGCAGTACTTC. Translating it yields CASSEAVPYEQYF.

This chain uses TRBV9 with TRBJ2-7, with TRBD2 matching 16 bases. The CDR3 runs to 20 residues. Germline V gene lookup returns CDR1 SGDLS and CDR2 YYNGEE. V lost 1 base, J lost 2 bases, and 12 bases stayed unmatched. The CDR3, as DNA: TGTGCCAGCAGCGTAAACCCGGGACTAGCGGGGGGGCCGGGTCCCTACGAGCAGTACTTC. It translates to CASSVNPGLAGGPGPYEQYF.

The chain uses TRBV2 and TRBJ2-5; 10 positions agree with TRBD2. Germline lookup yields CDR1 SNHLY and CDR2 FYNNEI. J gave up 1 base and V 4 bases, and 3 bases lay outside the gene matches. This CDR3 has 15 amino acids. CDR3 in DNA: TGTGCCAGCAGTGTATTAGCGGGAGGCCAAGAGACCCAGTACTTC. Its translation is CASSVLAGGQETQYF. The full variable domain, with the rest looked up from reference TRBV2 and TRBJ2-5, is EPEVTQTPSHQVTQMGQEVILRCVPISNHLYFYWYRQILGQKVEFLVSFYNNEISEKSEIFDDQFSVERPDGSNFTLKIRSTKLEDSAMYFCASSVLAGGQETQYFGPGTRLLVL.

CDR3 DNA sequence: TGCAGCGTTGAATGGGACAGGGGGCTCACCGGGGAGCTGTTTTTT. Residues: CSVEWDRGLTGELFF. The chain combines TRBV29-1 with TRBJ2-2, with 12 bases that match TRBD1. Germline V CDR1 and CDR2: SQVTM, ANQGSEA. Trimming removed 2 bases from V and 4 bases from J; junction bases left unmatched: 2. CDR3 length: 15 residues.

The chain joins TRBV10-2 to TRBJ2-1, with 8 nucleotides matching TRBD2. This CDR3 comprises 15 residues. Trimming cost V 3 bases and J 4 bases; bases outside gene matches: 5. Germline-derived CDR1 and CDR2 are WSHSY and SAAADI. CDR3 in amino acids: CASSDVTSGYNEQFF. As DNA, the CDR3 is TGCGCCAGCAGTGACGTCACTAGCGGTTACAATGAGCAGTTCTTC.

In its sample, this clone was seen once. The rearrangement uses TRBV7-2 and TRBJ2-7; D is possibly TRBD2 (6 bases). V gave up 2 bases and J gave up 3 bases, with 14 bases separating them. Germline V CDR1 and CDR2: SGHTA, FQGNSA. This CDR3 is 15 amino acids long. The CDR3 DNA reads as TGTGCCAGCAGCTTAACGGCGGGAACATACTACGAGCAGTACTTC. This encodes CASSLTAGTYYEQYF.

The chain carries TRBV6-5 and TRBJ2-1; D gene ambiguous. CDR1 is MNHEY, CDR2 SVGAGI, per germline. V lost 2 bases and J lost 3, with 14 bases in between. This CDR3 region has 16 residues. The CDR3 nucleotides are TGTGCCAGCAGTTACGGAGCCGGTACAAGCTACAATGAGCAGTTCTTC. This encodes CASSYGAGTSYNEQFF.

The J gene is TRBJ2-1, the V gene TRBV28; TRBD2 aligns across 13 bases. From germline, CDR1 is MDHEN and CDR2 SYDVKM. CDR3 length: 18 amino acids. After removal of 5 bases from V and 2 bases from J, the junction contained 9 bases not matched to a gene. The CDR3: CASSPGTSGNGPYNEQFF. The CDR3 DNA reads TGTGCCAGCAGTCCCGGGACTAGCGGGAATGGGCCCTACAATGAGCAGTTCTTC.

The chain links TRBV7-9 to TRBJ2-1; D is perhaps TRBD2 (6 bases). Trimming removed 5 bases at V and 5 bases at J, with 16 bases between. The CDR3 is made up of 15 amino acids. The germline gives CDR1 SEHNR, CDR2 FQNEAQ (reference sequence). CDR3 bases: TGTGCCAGCAGCGCGGAGGGCGGAGCAAACAATGAGCAGTTCTTC. Translation: CASSAEGGANNEQFF.

V is TRBV29-1 and J is TRBJ1-1, with TRBD1 as a possible D gene (6 bases). V gave up 3 bases and J gave up 1 base, with 9 bases separating them. The germline gives CDR1 SQVTM, CDR2 ANQGSEA. The CDR3 extends over 13 amino acids. CDR3 residues: CSVEGGPNTEAFF. The CDR3 region has the DNA TGCAGCGTTGAGGGGGGGCCGAACACTGAAGCTTTCTTT.

With respect to this clone: The junction departs from germline at one end; a sequencing error may be responsible. This sequence joins TRBV7-7 and TRBJ2-3, with a possible D match to TRBD2 (6 bases). The CDR3 loop spans 15 amino acids. Germline-derived CDR1 and CDR2 are SSHAT and FNYEAQ (reference sequence). CDR3 sequence: CASSPGLTSTDTQYF. The DNA for the CDR3 is TGTGCTAGCAGCCCGGGACTGACTAGCACAGATACGCAGTATTTT. Supplemented by reference TRBV7-7 and TRBJ2-3, the full variable domain reads GAGVSQSPRYKVTKRGQDVTLRCDPISSHATLYWYQQALGQGPEFLTYFNYEAQPDKSGLPSDRFSAERPEGSISTLTIQRTEQRDSAMYRCASSPGLTSTDTQYFGPGTRLTVL.

This clone was observed a single time. The CDR3 DNA sequence: TGTGCCAGCAGCTTAGTGGGCGGGCCCTCCTACGAGCAGTACTTC. Translated: CASSLVGGPSYEQYF. This chain uses TRBV7-2 with TRBJ2-7; D perhaps matches TRBD2 (5 bases). The CDR3 loop spans 15 amino acids. With 1 base removed from V and 0 bases from J, the gap between germline ends came to 10 bases. Germline V gene lookup returns CDR1 SGHTA and CDR2 FQGNSA.

This chain links TRBV14 with TRBJ1-5; D is uncertain. V was clipped by 4 bases and J by 1 base, with 2 bases between them. CDR3 length equals 12 residues. Germline loops: CDR1 SGHDN, CDR2 FVKESK. CDR3 DNA sequence: TGTGCCAGCAGCCGAAGCAATCAGCCCCAGCATTTT. Amino acid sequence: CASSRSNQPQHF.

The gene calls are TRBV7-6 and TRBJ2-5, with TRBD1 as a possible D gene (6 bases). Germline loops: CDR1 SGHVS, CDR2 FNYEAQ. The CDR3 has 16 amino acids. Trimming left V 5 bases short and J 0 bases short, with 16 bases between. CDR3 bases: TGTGCCAGCAGCCACCGATCAGGGGAATACCAAGAGACCCAGTACTTC. This codes for CASSHRSGEYQETQYF.

This chain joins TRBV27 and TRBJ1-2; TRBD1 is a possible D gene (5 bases). Germline V gene data show CDR1 as MNHEY and CDR2 as SMNVEV (reference sequence). The CDR3 extends over 16 amino acids. V was cut by 4 bases and J by 4 bases, with 19 bases left in between. CDR3 coding DNA: TGTGCCAGCAGTTCCTCCGGGACCCCCATCCCCTATGGCTACACCTTC. Protein sequence: CASSSSGTPIPYGYTF.

This clone was seen only a few times. The V call is TRBV7-6, the J call TRBJ1-6; possible D gene TRBD1, 5 bases. The germline CDR1 and CDR2 sequences are SGHVS and FNYEAQ. V gave up 6 bases and J gave up 9 bases, with 15 bases separating them. This CDR3 region has 14 residues. The CDR3 nucleotides are TGTGCCAGCAGGGACGGGGCGGGAGGTTCACCCCTCCACTTT. The encoded protein is CASRDGAGGSPLHF.

The chain links TRBV5-1 to TRBJ2-1, with D unresolved. CDR1 and CDR2 from the germline V gene are SGHRS and YFSETQ. The germline V and J ends were trimmed by 4 bases and 0 bases, with 20 bases remaining between them. The CDR3 length is 18 residues. Here the CDR3 DNA reads TGCGCCAGCAGCCCCTCAGCTGCCCCCCCGAGCTCCTACAATGAGCAGTTCTTC. Its protein product is CASSPSAAPPSSYNEQFF. The variable domain in full, with the rest retrieved from reference TRBV5-1 and TRBJ2-1, is KAGVTQTPRYLIKTRGQQVTLSCSPISGHRSVSWYQQTPGQGLQFLFEYFSETQRNKGNFPGRFSGRQFSNSRSEMNVSTLELGDSALYLCASSPSAAPPSSYNEQFFGPGTRLTVL.

This clone has only a few counts. At the DNA level, this CDR3 is encoded by other sequences in the same sample as well. This chain joins TRBV4-3 and TRBJ1-1, with D unresolved. This CDR3 is built from 13 residues. Trimming removed 1 base at V and 1 base at J, with 4 bases between. Per the germline V gene, CDR1 is LGHNA and CDR2 is YSLEER. CDR3 sequence reads: CASSQAGNTEAFF. The CDR3 DNA is TGCGCCAGCAGCCAAGCGGGGAACACTGAAGCTTTCTTT.

The V call is TRBV2, the J call TRBJ2-1; D is perhaps TRBD1 or TRBD2 (5 bases each). Germline loops: CDR1 SNHLY, CDR2 FYNNEI. The CDR3 contains 14 residues. Trimming removed 4 bases from V and 4 bases from J, with 11 bases in between. CDR3 residues: CASSAGGAYNEQFF. The CDR3, as DNA: TGTGCCAGCAGTGCTGGGGGTGCGTACAATGAGCAGTTCTTC.

J is TRBJ2-7 and V is TRBV28, with a weak D call TRBD2 (5 bases). Germline lookup yields CDR1 MDHEN and CDR2 SYDVKM. With 3 bases removed from V and 2 bases from J, the gap between germline ends came to 14 bases. CDR3 length: 15 residues. DNA of the CDR3: TGTGCCAGCAGTTTCCGGGGTCTTAGGACCTACGAGCAGTACTTC. It yields the protein CASSFRGLRTYEQYF.

V and J are TRBV4-3 and TRBJ1-6; maybe TRBD1 (6 bases). In germline, CDR1 is LGHNA, CDR2 YSLEER. Trimming pared 1 base from V and 0 bases from J, leaving 19 bases between. The CDR3 extends over 20 amino acids. The CDR3 loop is CASSQGPRDTISSYNSPLHF. CDR3 nucleotides: TGCGCCAGCAGCCAAGGCCCCAGGGACACCATTAGCTCCTATAATTCACCCCTCCACTTT.

V and J are TRBV12-5 and TRBJ1-2; D might be TRBD1 (5 bases). V lost 6 bases and J 3 bases, leaving 11 bases between the germline ends. Germline V lookup: CDR1 LGHNT, CDR2 FRNRAP. This CDR3 has 13 amino acids. The CDR3 sequence is CASGPKGDYGYTF. CDR3 sequence (DNA): TGTGCTAGTGGCCCTAAAGGGGACTATGGCTACACCTTC.